This T cell receptor (beta chain) originates from a study of T-cell reconstitution after alpha-beta-depleted transplantation in children. The CDR3 consists of 14 residues. With V trimmed by 6 bases and J by 6 bases, 10 bases remained unmatched. CDR1 is SNHLY, CDR2 FYNNEI, per germline. This sample's TCRbeta library carried unique molecular identifier barcodes. TCRdb re-called the PCR reads through MiXCR, storing one row per CDR3 protein. The table records around 200,000 distinct CDR3 sequences, roughly 9% of them present only once. A single count supports this clonotype. The clonotype was recovered from a human donor who donated a stem cell graft to a child with acute lymphoblastic leukemia. This sample comprised PBMCs from the stem cell graft donor, obtained from the stem cell graft. The chain joins TRBV2 to TRBJ2-5, with 7 bases fitting TRBD2. The CDR3 is CASRFGGGEQTQYF. DNA of the CDR3: TGTGCCAGCAGGTTTGGTGGGGGGGAGCAGACCCAGTACTTC. Full variable domain (remainder filled in from reference TRBV2 and TRBJ2-5): EPEVTQTPSHQVTQMGQEVILRCVPISNHLYFYWYRQILGQKVEFLVSFYNNEISEKSEIFDDQFSVERPDGSNFTLKIRSTKLEDSAMYFCASRFGGGEQTQYFGPGTRLLVL.